What follows describes a single T cell receptor beta chain. This record belongs to a study of OX40 agonist ivuxolimab in advanced cancers. Study at large: Patients in the trial were receiving intravenous ivuxolimab every 2 weeks, at doses of 0.01 to 10 mg/kg.

Sequencing used immunoSEQ multiplex PCR; TCRdb keeps in-frame clones, though not all of them. The sample has roughly 64,000 clones; less than 95% are singletons. The germline V gene has CDR1 LNHDA and CDR2 SQIVND (reference sequence). Losses at the gene ends were 8 bases for V and 3 bases for J; bases not matched to a gene: 3. The CDR3 contains 13 residues. V gene TRBV19 combines with J gene TRBJ2-3, with 9 bases lining up with TRBD2. Source: CD4+ or CD8+ T cells sorted from blood, taken in a trial of the OX40 agonist ivuxolimab. This sequence was found in an adult with an advanced solid tumor such as melanoma, head and neck, liver or kidney cancer. This chain's CDR3 is CASFSGSTDTQYF. CDR3 DNA: TGTGCCAGTTTTAGCGGGAGTACAGATACGCAGTATTTT. Based on the CDR3 plus reference TRBV19 and TRBJ2-3, the full variable domain is DGGITQSPKYLFRKEGQNVTLSCEQNLNHDAMYWYRQDPGQGLRLIYYSQIVNDFQKGDIAEGYSVSREKKESFPLTVTSAQKNPTAFYLCASFSGSTDTQYFGPGTRLTVL.